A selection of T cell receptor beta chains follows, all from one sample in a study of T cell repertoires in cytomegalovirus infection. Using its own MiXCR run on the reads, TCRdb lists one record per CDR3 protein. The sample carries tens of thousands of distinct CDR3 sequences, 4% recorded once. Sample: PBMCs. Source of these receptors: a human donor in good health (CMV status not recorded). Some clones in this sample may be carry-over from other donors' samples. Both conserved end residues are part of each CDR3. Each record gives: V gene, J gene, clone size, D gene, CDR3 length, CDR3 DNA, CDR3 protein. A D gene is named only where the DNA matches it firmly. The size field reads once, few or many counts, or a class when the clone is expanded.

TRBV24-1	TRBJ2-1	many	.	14	TGTGCCACCAGTGATTTTAATAGCCCCACTGAGCAGTTCTTC	CATSDFNSPTEQFF
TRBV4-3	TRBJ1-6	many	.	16	TGCGCCAGCAGCCAAGATCGTGGCAGACTTAATTCACCCCTCCACTTT	CASSQDRGRLNSPLHF
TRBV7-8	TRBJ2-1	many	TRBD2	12	TGTGCCAGCGCCCTAGCGGGGCTTACTCGGTTCTTC	CASALAGLTRFF
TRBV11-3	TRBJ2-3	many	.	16	TGTGCCAGCAGCACCTTTGACGGGGAGATCACAGATACGCAGTATTTT	CASSTFDGEITDTQYF
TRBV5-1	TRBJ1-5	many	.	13	TGCGCCAGCAGCTTTGATCCGAATCAGCCCCAGCATTTT	CASSFDPNQPQHF
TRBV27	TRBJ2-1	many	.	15	TGTGCCAGCAGTCCGGACTGGGGTGTCGACAATGAGCAGTTCTTC	CASSPDWGVDNEQFF
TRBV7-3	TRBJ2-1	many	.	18	TGTGCCAGCAGTCCCAAAAGTCCAGGGGTAAGCTCCTACAATGAGCAGTTCTTC	CASSPKSPGVSSYNEQFF
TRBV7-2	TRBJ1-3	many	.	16	TGTGCCAGCAGCGCCTCGTCAGGGCCCCCTGGAAACACCATATATTTT	CASSASSGPPGNTIYF
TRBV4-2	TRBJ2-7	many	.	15	TGTGCCAGCAGCCAAGATTGGTATCAACTATCCGAGCAGTACTTC	CASSQDWYQLSEQYF
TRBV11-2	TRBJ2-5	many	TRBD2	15	TGTGCCAGCAGCTTAGTTGCGGGGGGGGAGGGGACCCAGTACTTC	CASSLVAGGEGTQYF
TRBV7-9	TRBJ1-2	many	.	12	TGTGCCAGCAGCCAGCCTGCCTATGGCTACACCTTC	CASSQPAYGYTF
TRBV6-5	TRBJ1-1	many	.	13	TGTGCCAGCAGTTACCAGTCTAACACTGAAGCTTTCTTT	CASSYQSNTEAFF
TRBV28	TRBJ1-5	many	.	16	TGTGCCAGCAGGTTCTTCGGGGGCGATGGCAATCAGCCCCAGCATTTT	CASRFFGGDGNQPQHF
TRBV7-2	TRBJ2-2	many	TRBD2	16	TGTGCCAGCAGCTTTGCGGGAGGGCCAAGTACCGGGGAGCTGTTTTTT	CASSFAGGPSTGELFF
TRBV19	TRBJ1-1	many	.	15	TGTGCCAGTAGTCCCCGTTTGTCAGGGAACACTGAAGCTTTCTTT	CASSPRLSGNTEAFF
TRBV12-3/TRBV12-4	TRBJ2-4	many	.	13	TGTGCCAGCAGTCCCCCTGGGGTTGTCATTCAGTACTTC	CASSPPGVVIQYF
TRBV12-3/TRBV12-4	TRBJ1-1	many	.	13	TGTGCCAGCAGTTTCTCAGGGAACACTGAAGCTTTCTTT	CASSFSGNTEAFF
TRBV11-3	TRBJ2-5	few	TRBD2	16	TGTGCCAGCAGCTCGCGGGGGGCTAGCGGCCAAGAGACCCAGTACTTC	CASSSRGASGQETQYF
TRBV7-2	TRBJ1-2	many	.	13	TGTGCCAGCAGCTCCTGGTCGAAGAGGGGCTACACCTTC	CASSSWSKRGYTF
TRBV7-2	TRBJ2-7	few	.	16	TGTGCCAGCAGCTTAGGGGGGAGGACTCGCCCCCTCGAGCAGTACTTC	CASSLGGRTRPLEQYF
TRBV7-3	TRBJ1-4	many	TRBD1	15	TGTGCCAGCAGCTCACCGGGACAGGGTTACGAAAAACTGTTTTTT	CASSSPGQGYEKLFF
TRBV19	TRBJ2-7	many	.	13	TGTGCCAGTAGTATAGGATCGGTCGGCGAGCAGTACTTC	CASSIGSVGEQYF
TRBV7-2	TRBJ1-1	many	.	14	TGTGCCAGCAGCTTAACCAATATGAACACTGAAGCTTTCTTT	CASSLTNMNTEAFF
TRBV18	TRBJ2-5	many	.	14	TGTGCCAGCTCACCGGGATCTGGCAAGCGGACCCAGTACTTC	CASSPGSGKRTQYF